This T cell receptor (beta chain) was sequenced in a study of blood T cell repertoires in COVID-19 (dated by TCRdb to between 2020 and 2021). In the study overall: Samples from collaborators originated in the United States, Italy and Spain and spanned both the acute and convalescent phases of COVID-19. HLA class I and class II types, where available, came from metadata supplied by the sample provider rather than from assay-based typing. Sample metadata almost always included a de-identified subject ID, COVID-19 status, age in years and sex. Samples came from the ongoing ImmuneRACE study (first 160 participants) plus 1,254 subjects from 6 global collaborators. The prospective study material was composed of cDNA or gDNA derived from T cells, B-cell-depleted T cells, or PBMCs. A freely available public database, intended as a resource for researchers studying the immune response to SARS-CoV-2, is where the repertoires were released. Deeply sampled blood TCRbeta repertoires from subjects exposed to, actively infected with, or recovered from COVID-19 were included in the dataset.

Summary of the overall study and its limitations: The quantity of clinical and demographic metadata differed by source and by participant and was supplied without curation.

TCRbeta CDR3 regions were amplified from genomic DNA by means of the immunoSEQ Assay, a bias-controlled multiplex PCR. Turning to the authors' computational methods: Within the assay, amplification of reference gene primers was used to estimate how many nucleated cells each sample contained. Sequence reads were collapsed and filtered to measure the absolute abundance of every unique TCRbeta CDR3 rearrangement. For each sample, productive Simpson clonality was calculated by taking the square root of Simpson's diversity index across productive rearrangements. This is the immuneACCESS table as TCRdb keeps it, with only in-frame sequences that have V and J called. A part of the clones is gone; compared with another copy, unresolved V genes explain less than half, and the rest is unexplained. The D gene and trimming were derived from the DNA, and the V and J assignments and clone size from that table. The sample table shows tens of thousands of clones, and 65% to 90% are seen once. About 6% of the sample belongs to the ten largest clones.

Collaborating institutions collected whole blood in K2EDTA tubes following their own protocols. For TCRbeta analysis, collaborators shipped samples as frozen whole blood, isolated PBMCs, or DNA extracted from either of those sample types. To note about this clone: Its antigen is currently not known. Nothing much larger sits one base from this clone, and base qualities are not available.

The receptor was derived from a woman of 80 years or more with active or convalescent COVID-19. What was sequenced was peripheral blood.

The CDR3 has the sequence CASSGQGSDQPQHF. The nucleotide sequence reads TGTGCCAGCAGCGGACAGGGTTCCGATCAGCCCCAGCATTTT. This sequence uses TRBV9 and TRBJ1-5; TRBD1 agrees with 7 junctional bases. The CDR1 and CDR2 encoded by the germline V gene are SGDLS and YYNGEE. CDR3 length: 14 amino acids, cysteine to phenylalanine. The sequence is cut down to CDR3 DNA, 42 bases in frame from base 1. V loses 3 bases at its end and J loses 5 bases; junction bases beyond the gene matches: 5.